One and the same sample provided the 14 T cell receptor beta chains below, sequenced in a study of T cell changes during pregnancy in multiple sclerosis. The method was immunoSEQ multiplex PCR; TCRdb's version includes in-frame clones alone and lacks a portion of them. This table has tens of thousands of clones, 80% to 95% appearing once. The sample here was peripheral blood, taken in the first trimester of pregnancy. The receptors were sampled from a female donor with multiple sclerosis, enrolled in a pregnancy study.

This chain joins TRBV7-9 and TRBJ2-3, with D maybe TRBD2 (6 bases). Between the trimmed V and J ends, which lost 5 bases and 0 bases, there was a span of 12 bases. This CDR3 has 15 residues. Germline V lookup: CDR1 SEHNR, CDR2 FQNEAQ (reference sequence). The CDR3 here is CASSAGGASTDTQYF. DNA for the CDR3: TGTGCCAGCAGCGCCGGGGGTGCTAGCACAGATACGCAGTATTTT.

The chain employs TRBV6-6 and TRBJ1-2; D might be TRBD1 (6 bases). Trimming pared 5 bases from V and 1 base from J, leaving 14 bases between. The CDR3 runs 15 residues. Germline V lookup: CDR1 MNHNY, CDR2 SVGAGI (reference sequence). CDR3 residues: CASSTQGQLNYGYTF. As DNA, the CDR3 is TGTGCCAGCAGTACCCAAGGACAGCTTAACTATGGCTACACCTTC.

V is TRBV7-2 and J is TRBJ1-4; 7 positions agree with TRBD1. Per germline, CDR1 SGHTA and CDR2 FQGNSA. The CDR3 has 13 residues. The ends lost 2 bases at V and 8 bases at J; junction bases unmatched: 2. The CDR3 spells CASSLRGQEKLFF. DNA for the CDR3: TGTGCCAGCAGCTTAAGGGGACAGGAAAAACTGTTTTTT.

This clone has a single count. The chain recombines TRBV7-2 with TRBJ1-2; 7 positions match TRBD1. V lost 4 bases, J lost 11 bases, and 16 bases stayed unmatched. CDR1 and CDR2 (germline): SGHTA, FQGNSA. The length of the CDR3 is 15 residues. CDR3 sequence (DNA): TGTGCCAGCAGCTCCCCTCCCACGACAGGGTCGGGATACACCTTC. Amino acid sequence: CASSSPPTTGSGYTF.

A single count supports this clone. The gene calls are TRBV27 and TRBJ2-5; 8 bases map to TRBD2. The CDR3 length is 15 residues. Germline-derived CDR1 and CDR2 are MNHEY and SMNVEV (reference sequence). V lost 8 bases to trimming and J lost 0 bases; unmatched junction nucleotides: 8. The CDR3 DNA reads TGTGCCAGCGCCCCACGGGGGGGCCACCAAGAGACCCAGTACTTC. Its protein is CASAPRGGHQETQYF.

V and J are TRBV6-1 and TRBJ1-6, with D unclear. The CDR3 contains 16 residues. Trimming pared 4 bases from V and 0 bases from J, leaving 10 bases between. From germline, CDR1 is MNHNS and CDR2 SASEGT. Here the CDR3 reads CASSGIQSSYNSPLHF. The CDR3 bases are TGTGCCAGCAGTGGAATACAGAGCTCCTATAATTCACCCCTCCACTTT.

A single count supports this clone. This rearrangement joins TRBV6-1 to TRBJ2-2, with TRBD2 matching 7 bases. This CDR3 has 15 residues. Germline CDR1 is MNHNS and CDR2 is SASEGT. The trim removed 2 bases at V and 3 bases at J, leaving 3 bases unmatched. This CDR3 reads CASSETSGDTGELFF. As DNA, the CDR3 is TGTGCCAGCAGTGAAACGAGCGGGGACACCGGGGAGCTGTTTTTT.

The genes are TRBV2 and TRBJ2-2, with 12 bases matching TRBD1. CDR3 length: 17 residues. V was pared by 8 bases and J by 1 base, with 8 bases of the junction left unmatched. Germline CDR1 and CDR2: SNHLY and FYNNEI. CDR3 in DNA: TGTGCCAGCCGGCGGGGACAGGGGGCCTTGAACACCGGGGAGCTGTTTTTT. Translation: CASRRGQGALNTGELFF.

The J gene is TRBJ2-1, the V gene TRBV4-2; 13 nucleotides align to TRBD2. V lost 4 bases to trimming and J lost 5 bases; unmatched junction nucleotides: 2. Germline CDR1 is LGHNA and CDR2 is YNFKEQ. The CDR3 loop spans 15 amino acids. The CDR3 loop reads CASSLTSGGDNEQFF. The DNA for the CDR3 is TGTGCCAGCAGCCTCACTAGCGGGGGGGACAATGAGCAGTTCTTC.

V is TRBV10-3 and J is TRBJ1-1; D gene ambiguous. Germline CDR1 and CDR2: ENHRY and SYGVKD. V was pared by 6 bases and J by 2 bases, with 10 bases between. This CDR3 region has 13 residues. The DNA for the CDR3 is TGTGCCATCAGGCCCGGGGTAAACACTGAAGCTTTCTTT. This sequence encodes CAIRPGVNTEAFF.

The chain uses TRBV10-3 and TRBJ1-1, with a weak D call TRBD1 (5 bases). Germline CDR1 reads ENHRY; CDR2 reads SYGVKD. The V end was cut by 9 bases, the J end by 4 bases, with 24 bases between. This CDR3 has 16 amino acids. The CDR3 DNA follows: TGTGCCATGAGCAGCGCGACTGGGGGAGGGCTCACTGAAGCTTTCTTT. It encodes CAMSSATGGGLTEAFF.

This clone has only one observation. The V call is TRBV6-5, the J call TRBJ1-1; unclear D gene. Looked up from germline, CDR1 is MNHEY and CDR2 is SVGAGI. The CDR3 loop spans 14 amino acids. Between the trimmed V and J ends, which lost 0 bases and 2 bases, there was a span of 7 bases. The CDR3 reads CASSYSRANTEAFF. The CDR3 nucleotides read TGTGCCAGCAGTTACTCGAGGGCAAACACTGAAGCTTTCTTT.

The rearrangement joins TRBV7-3 to TRBJ1-2; D is unclear. Trimming took 2 bases from V and 6 from J, leaving 7 bases between them. CDR1 is SGHTA, CDR2 FQGTGA, per germline. CDR3 length: 12 amino acids. The DNA for the CDR3 is TGTGCCAGCAGCTTATACGGGGATGGCTACACCTTC. Protein: CASSLYGDGYTF.

J is TRBJ2-3 and V is TRBV7-3; D perhaps matches TRBD2 (6 bases). CDR1 is SGHTA and CDR2 is FQGTGA in the germline V gene. V was cut by 1 base and J by 5 bases, with 10 bases left in between. CDR3 length equals 14 residues. For the CDR3, the DNA is TGTGCCAGCAGCTTAAGCGGGGCAGGAGATACGCAGTATTTT. It encodes CASSLSGAGDTQYF.